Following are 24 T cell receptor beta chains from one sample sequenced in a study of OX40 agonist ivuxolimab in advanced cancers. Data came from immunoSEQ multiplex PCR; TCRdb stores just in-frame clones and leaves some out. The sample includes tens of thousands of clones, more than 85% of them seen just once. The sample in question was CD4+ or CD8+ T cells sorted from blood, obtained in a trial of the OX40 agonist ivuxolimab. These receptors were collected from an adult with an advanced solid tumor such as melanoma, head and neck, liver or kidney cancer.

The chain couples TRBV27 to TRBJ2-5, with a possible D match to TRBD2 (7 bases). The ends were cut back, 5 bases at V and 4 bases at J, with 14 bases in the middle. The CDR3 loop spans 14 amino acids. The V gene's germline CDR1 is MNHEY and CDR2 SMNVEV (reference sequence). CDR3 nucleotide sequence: TGTGCCAGCAGTCTACTCGGGGGGCGAGAGACCCAGTACTTC. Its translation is CASSLLGGRETQYF.

CDR3 protein: CASRKGYQDRESYEQYF. As DNA, the CDR3 is TGTGCCAGCAGAAAAGGGTATCAGGACAGGGAGTCCTACGAGCAGTACTTC. The V call is TRBV28, the J call TRBJ2-7; TRBD1 matches 8 bases. CDR3 length: 17 residues. Germline trimming cut 6 bases from V and 1 base from J; bases unmatched to any gene: 14. CDR1 is MDHEN and CDR2 is SYDVKM in the germline V gene.

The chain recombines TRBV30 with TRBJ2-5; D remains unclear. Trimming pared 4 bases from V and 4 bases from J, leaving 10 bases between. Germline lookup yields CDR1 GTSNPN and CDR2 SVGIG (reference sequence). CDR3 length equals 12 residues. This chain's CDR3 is CAWTLGRETQYF. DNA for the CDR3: TGTGCCTGGACGCTCGGCCGAGAGACCCAGTACTTC.

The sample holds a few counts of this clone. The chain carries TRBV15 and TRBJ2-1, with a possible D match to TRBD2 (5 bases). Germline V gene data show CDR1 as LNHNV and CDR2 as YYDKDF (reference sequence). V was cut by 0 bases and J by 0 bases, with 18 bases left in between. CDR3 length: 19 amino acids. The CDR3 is CATSREAVRRASSYNEQFF. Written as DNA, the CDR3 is TGTGCCACCAGCAGAGAAGCAGTTAGGCGGGCAAGCTCCTACAATGAGCAGTTCTTC.

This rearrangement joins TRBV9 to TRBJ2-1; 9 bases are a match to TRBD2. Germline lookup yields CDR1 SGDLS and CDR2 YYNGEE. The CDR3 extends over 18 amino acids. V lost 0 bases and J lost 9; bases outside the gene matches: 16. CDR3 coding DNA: TGTGCCAGCAGCGTAGCTACGGGACTAGCCCCACCTAGGGGTGAGCAGTTCTTC. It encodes CASSVATGLAPPRGEQFF.

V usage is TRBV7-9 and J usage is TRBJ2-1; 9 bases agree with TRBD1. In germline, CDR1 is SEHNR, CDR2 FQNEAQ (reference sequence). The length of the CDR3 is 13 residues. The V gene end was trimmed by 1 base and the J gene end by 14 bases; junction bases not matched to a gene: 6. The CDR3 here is CASSLEMGTGKFF. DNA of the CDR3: TGTGCCAGCAGCTTAGAGATGGGGACAGGGAAGTTCTTC. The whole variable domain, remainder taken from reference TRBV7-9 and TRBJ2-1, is DTGVSQNPRHKITKRGQNVTFRCDPISEHNRLYWYRQTLGQGPEFLTYFQNEAQLEKSRLLSDRFSAERPKGSFSTLEIQRTEQGDSAMYLCASSLEMGTGKFFGPGTRLTVL.

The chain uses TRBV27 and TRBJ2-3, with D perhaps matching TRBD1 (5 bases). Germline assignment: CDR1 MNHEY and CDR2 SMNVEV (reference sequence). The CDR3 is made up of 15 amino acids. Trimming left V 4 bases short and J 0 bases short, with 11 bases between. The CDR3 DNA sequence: TGTGCCAGCAGTTCTCAGACAGATAGCACAGATACGCAGTATTTT. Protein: CASSSQTDSTDTQYF.

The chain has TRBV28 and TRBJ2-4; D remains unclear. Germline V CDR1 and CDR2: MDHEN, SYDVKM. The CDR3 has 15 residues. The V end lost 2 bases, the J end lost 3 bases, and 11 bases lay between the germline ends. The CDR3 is CASSLHGRSKNIQYF. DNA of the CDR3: TGTGCCAGCAGTTTACATGGGCGGAGCAAAAACATTCAGTACTTC.

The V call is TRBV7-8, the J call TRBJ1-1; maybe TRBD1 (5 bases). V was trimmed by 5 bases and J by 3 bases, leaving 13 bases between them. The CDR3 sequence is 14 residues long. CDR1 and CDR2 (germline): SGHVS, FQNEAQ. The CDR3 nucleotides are TGTGCCAGCAGCCCCAGGGTATGGGACACTGAAGCTTTCTTT. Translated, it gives CASSPRVWDTEAFF.

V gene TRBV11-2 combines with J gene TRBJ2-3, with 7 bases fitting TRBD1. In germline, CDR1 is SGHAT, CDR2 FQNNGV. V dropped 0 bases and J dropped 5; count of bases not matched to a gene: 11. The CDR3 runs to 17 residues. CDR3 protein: CASSLEVGRGRLDTQYF. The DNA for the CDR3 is TGTGCCAGCAGCTTAGAGGTTGGAAGGGGGCGGTTAGATACGCAGTATTTT.

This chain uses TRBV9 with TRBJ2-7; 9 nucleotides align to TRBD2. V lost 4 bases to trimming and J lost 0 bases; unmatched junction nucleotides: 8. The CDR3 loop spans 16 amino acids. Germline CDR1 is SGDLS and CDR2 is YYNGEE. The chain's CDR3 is CASSPTSGYSSYEQYF. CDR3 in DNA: TGTGCCAGCAGCCCTACTAGCGGGTATTCCTCCTACGAGCAGTACTTC.

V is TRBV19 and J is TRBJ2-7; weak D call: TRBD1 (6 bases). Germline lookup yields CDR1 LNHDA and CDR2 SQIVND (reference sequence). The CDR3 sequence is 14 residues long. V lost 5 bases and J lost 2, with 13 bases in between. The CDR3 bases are TGTGCCAGTAGTTACAGGGACAATGCCTACGAGCAGTACTTC. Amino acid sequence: CASSYRDNAYEQYF.

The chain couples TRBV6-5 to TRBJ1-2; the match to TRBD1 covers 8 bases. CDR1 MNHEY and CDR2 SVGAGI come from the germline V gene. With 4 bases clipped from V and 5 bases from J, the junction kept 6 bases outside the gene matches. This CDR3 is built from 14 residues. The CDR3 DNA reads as TGTGCCAGCAGTTCTCCGGGACAGGCATATGGCTACACCTTC. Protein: CASSSPGQAYGYTF.

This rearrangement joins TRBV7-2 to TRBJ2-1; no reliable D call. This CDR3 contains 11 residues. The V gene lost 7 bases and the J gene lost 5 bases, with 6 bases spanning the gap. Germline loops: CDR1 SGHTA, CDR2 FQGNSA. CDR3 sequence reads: CASTQDNEQFF. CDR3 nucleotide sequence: TGTGCCAGCACGCAAGACAATGAGCAGTTCTTC.

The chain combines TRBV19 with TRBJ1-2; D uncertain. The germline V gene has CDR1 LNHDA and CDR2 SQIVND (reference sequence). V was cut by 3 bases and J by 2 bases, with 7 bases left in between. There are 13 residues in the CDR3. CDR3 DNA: TGTGCCAGTAGTATGGGCAGCAACTATGGCTACACCTTC. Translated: CASSMGSNYGYTF.

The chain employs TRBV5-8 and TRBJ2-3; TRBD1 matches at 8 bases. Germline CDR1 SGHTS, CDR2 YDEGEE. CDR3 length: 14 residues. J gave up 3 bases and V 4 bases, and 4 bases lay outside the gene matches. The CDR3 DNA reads TGTGCCAGCAGCGACAGGGGAGGAACAGATACGCAGTATTTT. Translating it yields CASSDRGGTDTQYF.

CDR3 sequence reads: CASSPPGLAGGFEQFF. The CDR3, as DNA: TGTGCCAGCAGCCCACCAGGACTAGCGGGAGGATTTGAGCAGTTCTTC. The rearrangement links TRBV7-9 to TRBJ2-1, with 14 nucleotides matching TRBD2. J gave up 9 bases and V 5 bases, and 9 bases lay outside the gene matches. The CDR3 is made up of 16 amino acids. Germline V gene lookup returns CDR1 SEHNR and CDR2 FQNEAQ (reference sequence).

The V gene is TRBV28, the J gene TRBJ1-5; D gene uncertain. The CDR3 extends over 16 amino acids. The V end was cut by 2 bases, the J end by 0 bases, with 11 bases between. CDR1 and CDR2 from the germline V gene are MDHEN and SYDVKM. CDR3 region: CASSLRSGYSNQPQHF. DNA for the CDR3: TGTGCCAGCAGTTTACGGTCGGGGTATAGCAATCAGCCCCAGCATTTT.

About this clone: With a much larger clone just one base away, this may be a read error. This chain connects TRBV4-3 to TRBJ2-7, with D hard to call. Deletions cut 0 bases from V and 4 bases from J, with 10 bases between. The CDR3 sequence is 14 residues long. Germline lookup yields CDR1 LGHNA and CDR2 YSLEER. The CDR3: CASSQDLGGYEQYF. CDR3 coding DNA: TGCGCCAGCAGCCAAGATCTGGGCGGATACGAGCAGTACTTC.

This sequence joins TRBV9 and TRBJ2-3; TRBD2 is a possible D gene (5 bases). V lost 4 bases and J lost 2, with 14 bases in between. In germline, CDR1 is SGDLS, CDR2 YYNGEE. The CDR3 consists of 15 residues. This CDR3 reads CASSPPSGSTDTQYF. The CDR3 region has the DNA TGTGCCAGCAGCCCCCCCAGCGGATCCACAGATACGCAGTATTTT.

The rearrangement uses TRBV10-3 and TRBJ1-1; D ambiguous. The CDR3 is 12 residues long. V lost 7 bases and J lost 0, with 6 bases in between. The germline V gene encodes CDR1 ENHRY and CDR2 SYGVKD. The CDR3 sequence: CAIKEVNTEAFF. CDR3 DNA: TGTGCCATCAAGGAGGTGAACACTGAAGCTTTCTTT.

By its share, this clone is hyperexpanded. CDR3 nucleotide sequence: TGTGCCAGCAGGTCGACCCTAAATTTCCCCGAGCAGTACTTC. Its translation: CASRSTLNFPEQYF. The V gene is TRBV27, the J gene TRBJ2-7; D unresolved. V lost 6 bases to trimming and J lost 6 bases, with 18 bases between them. The CDR3 spans 14 residues. Germline V gives CDR1 MNHEY, CDR2 SMNVEV (reference sequence).

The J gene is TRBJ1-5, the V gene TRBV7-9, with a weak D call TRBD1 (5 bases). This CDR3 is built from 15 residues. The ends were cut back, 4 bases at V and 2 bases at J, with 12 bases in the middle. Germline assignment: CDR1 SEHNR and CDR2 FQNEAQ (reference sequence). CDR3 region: CASSYTGRGNQPQHF. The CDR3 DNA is TGTGCCAGCAGCTACACGGGGCGCGGCAATCAGCCCCAGCATTTT.

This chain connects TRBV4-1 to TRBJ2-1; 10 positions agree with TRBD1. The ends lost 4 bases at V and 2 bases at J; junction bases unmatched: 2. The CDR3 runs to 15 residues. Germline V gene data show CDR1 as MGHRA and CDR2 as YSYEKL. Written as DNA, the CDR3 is TGCGCCAGCAGCCCGGGACAGGGGACCTACAATGAGCAGTTCTTC. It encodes CASSPGQGTYNEQFF.